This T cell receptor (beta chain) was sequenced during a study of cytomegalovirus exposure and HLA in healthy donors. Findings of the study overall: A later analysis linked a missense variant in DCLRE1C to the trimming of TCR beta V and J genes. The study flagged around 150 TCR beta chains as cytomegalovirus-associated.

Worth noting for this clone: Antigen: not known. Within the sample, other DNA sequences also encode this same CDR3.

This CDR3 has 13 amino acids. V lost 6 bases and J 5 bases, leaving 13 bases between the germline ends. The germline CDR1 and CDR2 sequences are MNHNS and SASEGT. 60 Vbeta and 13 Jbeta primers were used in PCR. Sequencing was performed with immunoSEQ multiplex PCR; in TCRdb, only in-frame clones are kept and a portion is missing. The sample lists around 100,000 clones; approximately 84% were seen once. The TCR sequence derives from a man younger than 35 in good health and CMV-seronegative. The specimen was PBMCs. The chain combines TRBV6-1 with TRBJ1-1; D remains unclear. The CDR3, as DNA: TGTGCCAGCAGCTCTAGTCGGGGAACTGAAGCTTTCTTT. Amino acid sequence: CASSSSRGTEAFF.